Listed below are T cell receptor beta chains from one sample, sequenced in a study of OX40 agonist ivuxolimab in advanced cancers. Some clones are missing from TCRdb's copy, which holds only in-frame ones; the method was immunoSEQ multiplex PCR. The data contain 35,000 to 40,000 clones, roughly four fifths of them seen just once; the ten biggest clones take up roughly 2%. Sequencing used CD4+ or CD8+ T cells sorted from blood, obtained in a trial of the OX40 agonist ivuxolimab. The receptors were sampled from an adult with an advanced solid tumor such as melanoma, head and neck, liver or kidney cancer. Both conserved end residues are part of each CDR3. Fields, in order: J gene, D gene, clone size, V gene, CDR3 protein, CDR3 DNA. The D gene is left open where the match is weak. Expanded clones get a size class; other rows say once, few or many, or leave the size out.

J: TRBJ2-6
D: -
size: -
V: TRBV19
CDR3: CASRTLDVAGANVLTF
DNA: TGTGCCAGTAGAACTCTGGACGTCGCCGGGGCCAACGTCCTGACTTTC

J: TRBJ2-2
D: TRBD1
size: few
V: TRBV18
CDR3: CASSPHDRGQNTGELFF
DNA: TGTGCCAGCTCACCCCACGACAGGGGGCAGAACACCGGGGAGCTGTTTTTT

J: TRBJ2-3
D: -
size: -
V: TRBV27
CDR3: CAPTDTQYF
DNA: TGTGCCCCCACAGATACGCAGTATTTT

J: TRBJ1-4
D: -
size: -
V: TRBV28
CDR3: CASIHGRGFGEKLFF
DNA: TGTGCCAGTATACATGGGAGGGGCTTTGGTGAAAAACTGTTTTTT

J: TRBJ2-5
D: TRBD1
size: -
V: TRBV29-1
CDR3: CSVVPWTDRGSQETQYF
DNA: TGCAGCGTTGTTCCGTGGACAGACAGGGGGTCGCAAGAGACCCAGTACTTC

J: TRBJ1-2
D: -
size: -
V: TRBV5-1
CDR3: CASSLGQAALYYGYTF
DNA: TGCGCCAGCAGCTTGGGACAGGCGGCCCTCTACTATGGCTACACCTTC

J: TRBJ2-2
D: TRBD1
size: -
V: TRBV18
CDR3: CASSPDRDLTGELFF
DNA: TGTGCCAGCTCACCCGACAGGGACCTCACCGGGGAGCTGTTTTTT

J: TRBJ1-1
D: -
size: -
V: TRBV7-2
CDR3: CASSLPGPEAFF
DNA: TGTGCCAGCAGCCTTCCGGGGCCTGAAGCTTTCTTT

J: TRBJ2-7
D: TRBD1
size: -
V: TRBV27
CDR3: CASSLEAGGRYEQYF
DNA: TGTGCCAGCAGTTTGGAGGCAGGGGGTCGATACGAGCAGTACTTC

J: TRBJ1-4
D: TRBD1
size: -
V: TRBV6-6
CDR3: CATGTGMAADEKLFF
DNA: TGTGCCACCGGGACAGGGATGGCTGCGGACGAAAAACTGTTTTTT

J: TRBJ1-1
D: -
size: once
V: TRBV6-5
CDR3: CASMWAGEAFF
DNA: TGTGCCAGCATGTGGGCAGGGGAGGCTTTCTTT

J: TRBJ2-2
D: -
size: -
V: TRBV7-7
CDR3: CASSLGQGVGELFF
DNA: TGTGCTAGCAGCTTAGGCCAGGGAGTCGGGGAGCTGTTTTTT

J: TRBJ2-1
D: -
size: -
V: TRBV14
CDR3: CASSPPGTINNEQFF
DNA: TGTGCCAGCAGCCCCCCCGGGACGATCAACAATGAGCAGTTCTTC

J: TRBJ2-3
D: -
size: once
V: TRBV6-6
CDR3: CASGDPRGLGTDTQYF
DNA: TGTGCCAGCGGAGACCCACGGGGGTTGGGCACAGATACGCAGTATTTT

J: TRBJ1-6
D: -
size: -
V: TRBV28
CDR3: CASSSGGSGSSPLHF
DNA: TGTGCCAGCAGCTCGGGGGGCAGCGGCAGTTCACCCCTCCACTTT

J: TRBJ1-1
D: -
size: -
V: TRBV9
CDR3: CASSSEGDYTEAFF
DNA: TGTGCCAGCAGCTCGGAGGGGGATTACACTGAAGCTTTCTTT

J: TRBJ1-1
D: -
size: -
V: TRBV28
CDR3: CASSFSEAFF
DNA: TGTGCCAGCAGTTTCTCTGAAGCTTTCTTT

J: TRBJ2-5
D: -
size: -
V: TRBV18
CDR3: CASSSNTGETQYF
DNA: TGTGCCAGCTCCTCTAATACTGGGGAGACCCAGTACTTC

J: TRBJ1-2
D: -
size: few
V: TRBV5-4
CDR3: CASSAGPSSTFYGYTF
DNA: TGTGCCAGCAGCGCCGGTCCGTCGAGTACTTTCTATGGCTACACCTTC

J: TRBJ1-5
D: -
size: -
V: TRBV28
CDR3: CASSLSGGNQPQHF
DNA: TGTGCCAGCAGTTTATCTGGGGGTAACCAGCCCCAGCATTTT

J: TRBJ2-5
D: -
size: -
V: TRBV7-9
CDR3: CASSLGQMKQETQYF
DNA: TGTGCCAGCAGCTTAGGGCAGATGAAGCAAGAGACCCAGTACTTC

J: TRBJ2-5
D: TRBD2
size: -
V: TRBV4-1
CDR3: CASSQGIAGAGGTQYF
DNA: TGCGCCAGCAGCCAGGGGATAGCGGGGGCCGGGGGGACCCAGTACTTC

J: TRBJ2-7
D: -
size: -
V: TRBV6-5
CDR3: CASNNLGTYEQYF
DNA: TGTGCCAGCAACAACCTCGGCACCTACGAGCAGTACTTC

J: TRBJ2-7
D: -
size: once
V: TRBV11-3
CDR3: CASSLAGEQSEQYF
DNA: TGTGCCAGCAGCTTAGCGGGAGAACAGAGCGAGCAGTACTTC

J: TRBJ1-1
D: TRBD1
size: -
V: TRBV4-1
CDR3: CASSQIGRTGGRNTEAFF
DNA: TGCGCCAGCAGCCAAATCGGCAGGACAGGGGGCCGGAACACTGAAGCTTTCTTT

J: TRBJ2-1
D: TRBD2
size: -
V: TRBV9
CDR3: CASSRGLAGTSSYNEQFF
DNA: TGTGCCAGCAGCCGCGGACTAGCGGGAACGAGCTCCTACAATGAGCAGTTCTTC

J: TRBJ1-4
D: -
size: -
V: TRBV9
CDR3: CASSVGGFHEKLFF
DNA: TGTGCCAGCAGCGTAGGGGGGTTTCATGAAAAACTGTTTTTT

J: TRBJ1-2
D: TRBD1
size: -
V: TRBV4-1
CDR3: CASSPTGLLGYGYTF
DNA: TGCGCCAGCAGCCCGACAGGGCTCCTGGGCTATGGCTACACCTTC

J: TRBJ1-5
D: -
size: once
V: TRBV30
CDR3: CAWSGVNQPQHF
DNA: TGTGCCTGGAGTGGGGTCAATCAGCCCCAGCATTTT

J: TRBJ2-1
D: -
size: once
V: TRBV9
CDR3: CASSVVGGFDEQFF
DNA: TGTGCCAGCAGCGTAGTTGGGGGGTTCGATGAGCAGTTCTTC

J: TRBJ2-3
D: -
size: -
V: TRBV5-3
CDR3: CARSPFEGDTQYF
DNA: TGTGCCAGAAGCCCGTTTGAAGGAGATACGCAGTATTTT

J: TRBJ2-5
D: -
size: -
V: TRBV29-1
CDR3: CSVGQRETQYF
DNA: TGCAGCGTAGGCCAAAGGGAGACCCAGTACTTC

J: TRBJ2-7
D: -
size: -
V: TRBV7-2
CDR3: CASSLEYEQYF
DNA: TGTGCCAGCAGCTTAGAGTACGAGCAGTACTTC

J: TRBJ2-7
D: -
size: once
V: TRBV14
CDR3: CASSQGPYYEQYF
DNA: TGTGCCAGCAGCCAGGGACCCTACTACGAGCAGTACTTC

J: TRBJ1-1
D: -
size: -
V: TRBV2
CDR3: CASRLEGSGQTEAFF
DNA: TGTGCCAGCAGACTGGAGGGGTCAGGGCAGACTGAAGCTTTCTTT

J: TRBJ2-7
D: -
size: -
V: TRBV18
CDR3: CASSPGTSYEQYF
DNA: TGTGCCAGCTCACCCGGTACGTCCTACGAGCAGTACTTC

J: TRBJ2-2
D: TRBD2
size: -
V: TRBV7-3
CDR3: CASSYSGRGTGELFF
DNA: TGTGCCAGCAGTTATAGCGGGAGAGGCACCGGGGAGCTGTTTTTT

J: TRBJ2-2
D: -
size: few
V: TRBV27
CDR3: CASTFGYNTGELFF
DNA: TGTGCCAGCACTTTTGGATACAACACCGGGGAGCTGTTTTTT

J: TRBJ1-5
D: -
size: few
V: TRBV5-4
CDR3: CASSLQGVGQPQHF
DNA: TGTGCCAGCAGCTTGCAAGGGGTTGGTCAGCCCCAGCATTTT

J: TRBJ2-5
D: -
size: -
V: TRBV5-4
CDR3: CASSFGGQVETQYF
DNA: TGTGCCAGCAGCTTCGGGGGGCAAGTCGAGACCCAGTACTTC

J: TRBJ1-3
D: -
size: few
V: TRBV30
CDR3: CAWSVGSSGNTIYF
DNA: TGTGCCTGGAGTGTAGGGTCCTCTGGAAACACCATATATTTT

J: TRBJ2-7
D: TRBD1
size: -
V: TRBV29-1
CDR3: CSAGQGAWNEQYF
DNA: TGCAGCGCGGGACAGGGGGCCTGGAACGAGCAGTACTTC

J: TRBJ2-1
D: -
size: -
V: TRBV29-1
CDR3: CSPVKQGGEQFF
DNA: TGCAGCCCCGTTAAACAGGGAGGTGAGCAGTTCTTC

J: TRBJ2-3
D: TRBD2
size: -
V: TRBV5-4
CDR3: CASSLGLAGGPIDTQYF
DNA: TGTGCCAGCAGCTTAGGACTAGCGGGGGGGCCTATAGATACGCAGTATTTT

J: TRBJ1-2
D: -
size: -
V: TRBV21-1
CDR3: CASSKVAAYYGYTF
DNA: TGTGCCAGCAGCAAAGTCGCAGCTTATTATGGCTACACCTTC

J: TRBJ1-5
D: -
size: -
V: TRBV4-1
CDR3: CASSQDRGGAGNQPQHF
DNA: TGCGCCAGCAGCCAAGATAGGGGTGGAGCTGGCAATCAGCCCCAGCATTTT

J: TRBJ1-1
D: TRBD1
size: -
V: TRBV6-6
CDR3: CASSFSGGTEAFF
DNA: TGTGCCAGCAGTTTTTCAGGGGGCACTGAAGCTTTCTTT

J: TRBJ2-3
D: -
size: -
V: TRBV29-1
CDR3: CSVEQGTDTQYF
DNA: TGCAGCGTTGAACAGGGGACAGATACGCAGTATTTT

J: TRBJ2-1
D: -
size: -
V: TRBV19
CDR3: CASTKTWTISTFNEQFF
DNA: TGTGCCAGTACTAAAACCTGGACTATCTCAACCTTCAATGAGCAGTTCTTC

J: TRBJ1-5
D: -
size: -
V: TRBV19
CDR3: CASRAAISNQPQHF
DNA: TGTGCCAGCCGGGCCGCCATTAGCAATCAGCCCCAGCATTTT

J: TRBJ2-5
D: TRBD1
size: -
V: TRBV11-2
CDR3: CASSLLGGQVGSQETQYF
DNA: TGTGCCAGCAGCTTATTAGGGGGCCAGGTGGGATCCCAAGAGACCCAGTACTTC